These 19 T cell receptor beta chains share one sample of origin, sequenced in a study of tumor-infiltrating lymphocytes in primary liver carcinoma. Reverse transcription of 450 to 500 ng total RNA with a constant-region primer produced TCR beta cDNA. Amplification in three nested multiplex PCR rounds with slightly modified ARM-PCR gave rise to TCR beta libraries. The opening two PCR rounds, roughly 11 cycles each, paired TRBV1-TRBV30 forward primers with a C-beta reverse primer. TCRdb analysed the multiplex PCR reads with MiXCR anew, one entry per CDR3 protein. The sample consists of tens of thousands of distinct CDR3 sequences, about 70% of them appearing once. Extraction of RNA together with DNA used 20-30 mg of unsorted bulk tissue. Sequencing was done on a sample of liver tumor tissue from sampling region 2. Regarding subset: tumor region T2, inferior pole. These receptor sequences come from a man in his forties with primary liver carcinoma and hepatitis B virus infection.

About this clonotype itself: A much larger clone lies one base from this, so it may be a read error. The chain uses TRBV28 and TRBJ1-2; TRBD1 might be the D (6 bases). This CDR3 contains 12 residues. In germline, CDR1 is MDHEN, CDR2 SYDVKM. The chain's CDR3 is CVSSSQGTGYTF. The CDR3 bases are TGTGTCAGCAGCTCCCAGGGGACTGGTTACACCTTC.

A note on this clonotype: One end of the junction fails to match germline, which may point to a read error. The rearrangement joins TRBV4-2 to TRBJ1-5; weak D call: TRBD1 (5 bases). The CDR3 is made up of 14 amino acids. Germline V gene sequence: CDR1 LGHNA, CDR2 YNFKEQ. CDR3 in amino acids: CASSQIGTRQPQHF. DNA for the CDR3: TGTGCTAGCAGCCAAATAGGGACGCGGCAGCCCCAGCATTTT.

This clonotype has only one observation. One base away lies a much larger clone, so this may be a sequencing read error. The chain joins TRBV28 to TRBJ2-7; TRBD1 agrees at 10 bases. Trimming cost V 10 bases and J 6 bases; bases outside gene matches: 15. The germline V gene has CDR1 MDHEN and CDR2 SYDVKM. CDR3 length: 15 amino acids. The CDR3: CANRSHGTGVSEQYF. In DNA form, the CDR3 reads TGTGCCAACAGGAGTCACGGGACAGGGGTGAGCGAGCAGTACTTC.

Here the CDR3 DNA reads TGTGCCAGCGGCAGAGGCGGGACGGGGAATGCTTTCTTT. It specifies CASGRGGTGNAFF. The V and J genes are TRBV11-2 and TRBJ1-1; D possibly corresponds to TRBD1 (5 bases). The germline gives CDR1 SGHAT, CDR2 FQNNGV. Trimming shortened V by 8 bases and J by 11 bases, and 21 bases separated the two germline ends. The CDR3 is 13 residues long.

The CDR3 spells CSVAPRGDTDTQYF. The CDR3 DNA is TGCAGCGTTGCTCCTAGGGGGGACACAGATACGCAGTATTTT. The chain uses TRBV29-1 and TRBJ2-3, with D perhaps assigned TRBD1 or TRBD2 (6 bases each). The CDR3 is made up of 14 amino acids. The germline V gene has CDR1 SQVTM and CDR2 ANQGSEA. V was trimmed by 4 bases and J by 2 bases, leaving 13 bases between them.

Comments on this clonotype: This clone may be a read error of a much larger clone one base away. The chain uses TRBV28 and TRBJ2-7; no reliable D call. The CDR3 has 15 amino acids. Trimming took off 0 bases at V and 0 bases at J, with 9 bases between the two ends. Germline V gene lookup returns CDR1 MDHEN and CDR2 SYDVKM. The CDR3 DNA sequence: TGTGCCAGCAGTTTATGGTCCAACAGCTCCTACGAGCAGTACTTC. Protein product: CASSLWSNSSYEQYF. Full variable domain (outside the CDR3, taken from reference TRBV28 and TRBJ2-7): DVKVTQSSRYLVKRTGEKVFLECVQDMDHENMFWYRQDPGLGLRLIYFSYDVKMKEKGDIPEGYSVSREKKERFSLILESASTNQTSMYLCASSLWSNSSYEQYFGPGTRLTVT.

As regards this clonotype: The CDR3 does not end in the conserved phenylalanine or tryptophan, so this is likely a read error. This sequence joins TRBV6-1 and TRBJ2-7; no reliable D call. Germline loops: CDR1 MNHNS, CDR2 SASEGT. V was cut by 7 bases and J by 10 bases, with 20 bases left in between. The CDR3 length is 13 residues. This CDR3 is CASTEEYLRGQYS. The CDR3 region has the DNA TGTGCCAGCACTGAGGAGTATCTACGAGGACAGTACTCA.

As to this clonotype: The junction and the germline gene differ at one end; a read error may be behind it. The CDR3 bases are TGCGCCAGTAGCCAAGATTCAGGGGGCCAAGGGACCCAGTACTTC. Its translation: CASSQDSGGQGTQYF. The chain uses TRBV4-1 and TRBJ2-5, with TRBD1 matching over 8 bases. From germline, CDR1 is MGHRA and CDR2 YSYEKL. This CDR3 comprises 15 residues.

This clonotype turned up a few times. This may arise from a read error, as a much more abundant clone is one base away. This chain uses TRBV21-1 with TRBJ2-7. TRBV21-1 is a listed pseudogene. The CDR3 runs 13 residues. CDR3 in amino acids: CAMDQGPAYEQYF. Written as DNA, the CDR3 is TGTGCCATGGACCAAGGACCAGCCTACGAGCAGTACTTC.

Relative to its sample, this clonotype is medium-sized. The chain couples TRBV4-1 to TRBJ1-5, with D perhaps matching TRBD1 (6 bases). This CDR3 is built from 15 residues. Looked up from germline, CDR1 is MGHRA and CDR2 is YSYEKL. Trimming took 6 bases from V and 6 from J, leaving 18 bases between them. The CDR3 DNA is TGCGCCAGCAGTCCAGGGGAGGTTGGTCTTCAGCCCCAGCATTTT. Translating gives CASSPGEVGLQPQHF.

Regarding this clonotype: The junction shows a germline mismatch at one end, possibly a read error. The J gene is TRBJ2-7, the V gene TRBV10-3, with 11 bases identical to TRBD2. CDR1 and CDR2 (germline): ENHRY, SYGVKD. The CDR3 is 18 residues long. The CDR3 DNA reads as TGTGCCTTCAGTGAGTCTACGCCTAGCGGGAGGACCTCCTACGAACAGTACTTC. Amino acids: CAFSESTPSGRTSYEQYF.

For this clonotype: Its ends do not fully match the called genes, so a read error is possible. The chain carries TRBV6-1 and TRBJ1-1; no clear D. The CDR3 consists of 12 residues. CDR1 and CDR2 from the germline V gene are MNHNS and SASEGT. In DNA form, the CDR3 reads TGTGCCAGCGGTGAACAGAACAGTGAAGCTTTCTTT. Protein sequence: CASGEQNSEAFF.

The chain combines TRBV4-1 with TRBJ2-1; 10 positions agree with TRBD1. After removal of 5 bases from V and 9 bases from J, the junction contained 13 bases not matched to a gene. The CDR3 covers 16 residues. Germline CDR1 is MGHRA and CDR2 is YSYEKL. As DNA, the CDR3 is TGCGCCAGCAGCGAAGCAGGACAGGGGGGAAACATTGAGCAGTTCTTC. Translating it yields CASSEAGQGGNIEQFF.

This clonotype was found a few times. With a much larger clone just one base away, this may be a read error. The rearrangement joins TRBV10-2 to TRBJ1-1, with D possibly being TRBD1 (6 bases). The CDR3 runs 14 residues. The V gene's germline CDR1 is WSHSY and CDR2 SAAADI. Here the CDR3 DNA reads TGCGCCAGCAGTGAATGGGCTGGGGACACTGAAGCTTCCTTT. Translation gives CASSEWAGDTEASF.

As regards this clonotype: As the CDR3 is not closed by the conserved phenylalanine or tryptophan, this likely results from a read error. V is TRBV11-2 and J is TRBJ2-7, with D perhaps matching TRBD2 (5 bases). The germline V gene has CDR1 SGHAT and CDR2 FQNNGV. This CDR3 is built from 14 residues. The CDR3 sequence: CARSLTDGGYEQYY. The DNA of the CDR3 is TGTGCCCGCAGCTTAACCGACGGAGGCTACGAGCAGTACTAC.

Regarding this clonotype: Compared with germline, one end of the junction differs, possibly owing to a read error. V is TRBV24-1 and J is TRBJ2-3, with a tentative D call TRBD2 (6 bases). Per germline, CDR1 KGHDR and CDR2 SFDVKD. The CDR3 totals 17 residues. CDR3 sequence: CATCDTGTQFHPDTQYF. CDR3 DNA sequence: TGTGCCACCTGTGACACCGGGACTCAGTTCCATCCGGATACGCAGTATTTT.

By sample fraction, this clonotype is medium-sized. The chain has TRBV11-2 and TRBJ2-3; unclear D gene. From germline, CDR1 is SGHAT and CDR2 FQNNGV. The ends were cut back, 5 bases at V and 4 bases at J, with 7 bases in the middle. The CDR3 totals 12 residues. CDR3 bases: TGTGCCAGCAGCGCTTGGGCAGATACGCAGTATTTT. As protein: CASSAWADTQYF.

The V and J genes are TRBV6-1 and TRBJ1-1, with 10 bases fitting TRBD1. Germline trimming cut 7 bases from V and 6 bases from J; bases unmatched to any gene: 8. The CDR3 totals 14 residues. CDR1 is MNHNS, CDR2 SASEGT, per germline. In DNA form, the CDR3 reads TGTGCCAGCAACCATGGGACAGGGGCCCCTGAAGCTTTCTTT. Amino acid sequence: CASNHGTGAPEAFF.

This clonotype was picked up many times. The V call is TRBV5-1, the J call TRBJ2-1; TRBD2 matches 9 bases. Germline CDR1 and CDR2: SGHRS and YFSETQ. The CDR3 is 14 residues long. After removal of 7 bases from V and 0 bases from J, the junction contained 2 bases not matched to a gene. CDR3 DNA sequence: TGCGCCAGCCATAGCGGGAGCTCCTACAATGAGCAGTTCTTC. Its translation is CASHSGSSYNEQFF.